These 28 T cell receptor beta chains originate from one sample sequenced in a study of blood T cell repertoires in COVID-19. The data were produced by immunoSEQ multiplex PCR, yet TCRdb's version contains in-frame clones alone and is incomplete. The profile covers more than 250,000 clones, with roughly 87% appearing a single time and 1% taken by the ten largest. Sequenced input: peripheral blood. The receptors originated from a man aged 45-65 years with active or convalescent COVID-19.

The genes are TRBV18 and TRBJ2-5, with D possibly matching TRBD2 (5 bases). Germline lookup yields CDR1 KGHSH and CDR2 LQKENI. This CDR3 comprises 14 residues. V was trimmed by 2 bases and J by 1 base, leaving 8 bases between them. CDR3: CASSPIAFQETQYF. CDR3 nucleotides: TGTGCCAGCTCACCAATAGCGTTCCAAGAGACCCAGTACTTC. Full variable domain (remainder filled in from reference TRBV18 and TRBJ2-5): NAGVMQNPRHLVRRRGQEARLRCSPMKGHSHVYWYRQLPEEGLKFMVYLQKENIIDESGMPKERFSAEFPKEGPSILRIQQVVRGDSAAYFCASSPIAFQETQYFGPGTRLLVL.

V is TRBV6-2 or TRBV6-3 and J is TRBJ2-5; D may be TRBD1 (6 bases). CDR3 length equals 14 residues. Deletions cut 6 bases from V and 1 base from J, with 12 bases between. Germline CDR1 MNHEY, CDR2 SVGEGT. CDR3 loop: CASSKHRAQETQYF. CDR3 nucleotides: TGTGCCAGCAGCAAACACAGGGCCCAAGAGACCCAGTACTTC.

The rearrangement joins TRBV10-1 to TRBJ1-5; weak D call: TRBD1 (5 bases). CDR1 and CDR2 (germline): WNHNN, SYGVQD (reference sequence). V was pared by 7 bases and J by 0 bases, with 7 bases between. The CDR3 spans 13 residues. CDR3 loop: CASTQVSNQPQHF. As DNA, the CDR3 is TGCGCCAGCACACAGGTTAGCAATCAGCCCCAGCATTTT.

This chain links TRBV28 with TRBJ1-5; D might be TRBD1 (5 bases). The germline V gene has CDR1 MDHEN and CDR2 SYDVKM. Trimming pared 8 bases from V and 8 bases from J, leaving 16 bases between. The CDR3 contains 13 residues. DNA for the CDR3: TGTGCCAGCTCCCCATACTCGGGGGAGCCCCAGCATTTT. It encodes CASSPYSGEPQHF.

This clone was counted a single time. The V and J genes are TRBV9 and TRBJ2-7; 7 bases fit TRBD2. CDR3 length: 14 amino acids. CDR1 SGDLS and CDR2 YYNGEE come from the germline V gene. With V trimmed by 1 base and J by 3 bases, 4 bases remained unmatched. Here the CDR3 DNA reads TGTGCCAGCAGCGTATCGGCTAGCGGCTACGAGCAGTACTTC. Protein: CASSVSASGYEQYF. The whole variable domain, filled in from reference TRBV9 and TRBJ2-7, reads DSGVTQTPKHLITATGQRVTLRCSPRSGDLSVYWYQQSLDQGLQFLIQYYNGEERAKGNILERFSAQQFPDLHSELNLSSLELGDSALYFCASSVSASGYEQYFGPGTRLTVT.

DNA of the CDR3: TGTGCCAGCAGCTTGCTGTTGCGGACTAATGAAAAACTGTTTTTT. It encodes CASSLLLRTNEKLFF. The chain uses TRBV5-8 and TRBJ1-4; unclear D gene. Per germline, CDR1 SGHTS and CDR2 YDEGEE. Trimming cost V 1 base and J 2 bases, with 9 bases left between them. CDR3 size: 15 residues.

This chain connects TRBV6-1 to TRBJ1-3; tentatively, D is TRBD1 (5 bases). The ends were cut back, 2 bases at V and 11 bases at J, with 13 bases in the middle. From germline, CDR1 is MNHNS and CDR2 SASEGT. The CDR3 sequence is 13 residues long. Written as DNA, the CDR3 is TGTGCCAGCAGTGAAAGGGCAGGGCAGGCCATATATTTT. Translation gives CASSERAGQAIYF.

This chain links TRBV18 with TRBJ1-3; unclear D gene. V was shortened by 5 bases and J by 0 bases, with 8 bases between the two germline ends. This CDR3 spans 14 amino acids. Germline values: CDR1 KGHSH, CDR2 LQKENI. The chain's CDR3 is CASSTAVSGNTIYF. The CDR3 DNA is TGTGCCAGCTCAACTGCCGTCTCTGGAAACACCATATATTTT.

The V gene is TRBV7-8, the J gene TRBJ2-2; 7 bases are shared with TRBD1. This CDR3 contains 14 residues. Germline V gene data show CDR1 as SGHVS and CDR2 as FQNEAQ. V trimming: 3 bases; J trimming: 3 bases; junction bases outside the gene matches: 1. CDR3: CASSFTGDTGELFF. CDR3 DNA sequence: TGTGCCAGCAGCTTTACAGGGGACACCGGGGAGCTGTTTTTT.

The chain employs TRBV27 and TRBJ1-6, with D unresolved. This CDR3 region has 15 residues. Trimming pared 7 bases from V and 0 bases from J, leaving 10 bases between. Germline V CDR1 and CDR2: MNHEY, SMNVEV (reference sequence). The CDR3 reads CASMLQSSYNSPLHF. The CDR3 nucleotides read TGTGCCAGCATGTTACAAAGCTCCTATAATTCACCCCTCCACTTT.

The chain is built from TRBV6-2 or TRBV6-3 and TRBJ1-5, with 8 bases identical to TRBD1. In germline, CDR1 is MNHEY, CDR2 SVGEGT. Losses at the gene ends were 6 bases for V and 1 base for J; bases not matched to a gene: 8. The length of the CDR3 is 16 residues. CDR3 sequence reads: CASSSGQGGSNQPQHF. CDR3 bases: TGTGCCAGCAGCTCCGGACAGGGAGGCAGCAATCAGCCCCAGCATTTT.

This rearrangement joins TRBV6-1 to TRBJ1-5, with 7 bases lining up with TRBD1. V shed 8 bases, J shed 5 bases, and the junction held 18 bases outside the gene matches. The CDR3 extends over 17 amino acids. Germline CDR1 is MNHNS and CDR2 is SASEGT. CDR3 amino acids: CASGAGDSGLAYQPQHF. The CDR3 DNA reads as TGTGCCAGCGGTGCGGGGGACAGCGGTCTCGCTTATCAGCCCCAGCATTTT.

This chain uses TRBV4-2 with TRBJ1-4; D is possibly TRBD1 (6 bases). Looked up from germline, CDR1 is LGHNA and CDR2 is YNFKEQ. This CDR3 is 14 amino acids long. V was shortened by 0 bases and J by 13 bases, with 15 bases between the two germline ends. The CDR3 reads CASSQDRGGSGLFF. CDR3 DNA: TGTGCCAGCAGCCAAGATCGTGGGGGCTCAGGACTGTTTTTT.

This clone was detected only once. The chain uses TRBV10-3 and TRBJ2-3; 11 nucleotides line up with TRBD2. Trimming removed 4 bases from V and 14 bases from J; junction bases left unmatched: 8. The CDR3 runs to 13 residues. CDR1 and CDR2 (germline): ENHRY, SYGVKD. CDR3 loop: CAISGLAGPRPYF. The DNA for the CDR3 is TGTGCCATCAGTGGACTAGCGGGGCCCCGCCCGTATTTT.

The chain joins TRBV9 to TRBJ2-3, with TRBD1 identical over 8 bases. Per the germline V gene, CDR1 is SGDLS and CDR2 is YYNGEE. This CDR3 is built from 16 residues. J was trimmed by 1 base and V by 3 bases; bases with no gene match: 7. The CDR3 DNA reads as TGTGCCAGCAGCGGGAGACAGGGGTTTGGCACAGATACGCAGTATTTT. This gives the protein CASSGRQGFGTDTQYF.

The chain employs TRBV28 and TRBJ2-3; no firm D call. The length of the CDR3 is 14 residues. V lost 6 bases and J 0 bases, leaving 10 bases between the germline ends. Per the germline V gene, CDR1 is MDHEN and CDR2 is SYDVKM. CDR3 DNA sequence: TGTGCCAGCAGCCGCGCGGATAGCACAGATACGCAGTATTTT. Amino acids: CASSRADSTDTQYF.

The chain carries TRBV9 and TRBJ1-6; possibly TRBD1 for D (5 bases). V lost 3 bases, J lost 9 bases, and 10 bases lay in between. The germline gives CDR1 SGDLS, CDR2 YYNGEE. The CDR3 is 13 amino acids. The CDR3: CASSEGLSSPLHF. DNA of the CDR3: TGTGCCAGCAGCGAGGGACTCTCTTCACCCCTCCACTTT.

The CDR3 loop reads CASSRTRIENSPLHF. DNA for the CDR3: TGTGCCAGCAGTAGGACTCGAATAGAAAATTCACCCCTCCACTTT. J is TRBJ1-6 and V is TRBV6-2 or TRBV6-3; D remains unclear. V lost 5 bases and J lost 7, with 15 bases in between. CDR1 is MNHEY and CDR2 is SVGEGT in the germline V gene. The CDR3 extends over 15 amino acids.

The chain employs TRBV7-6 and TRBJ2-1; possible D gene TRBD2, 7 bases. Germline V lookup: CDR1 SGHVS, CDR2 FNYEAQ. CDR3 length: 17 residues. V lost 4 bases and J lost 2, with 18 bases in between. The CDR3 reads CASSSPKAGAPYNEQFF. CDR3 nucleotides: TGTGCCAGCAGCTCCCCCAAGGCGGGGGCCCCCTACAATGAGCAGTTCTTC.

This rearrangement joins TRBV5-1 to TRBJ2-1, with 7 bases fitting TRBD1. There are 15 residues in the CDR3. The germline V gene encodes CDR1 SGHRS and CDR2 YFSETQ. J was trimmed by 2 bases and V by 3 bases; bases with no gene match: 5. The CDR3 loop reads CASSSGTVTYNEQFF. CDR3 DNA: TGCGCCAGCAGCTCCGGGACAGTAACCTACAATGAGCAGTTCTTC.

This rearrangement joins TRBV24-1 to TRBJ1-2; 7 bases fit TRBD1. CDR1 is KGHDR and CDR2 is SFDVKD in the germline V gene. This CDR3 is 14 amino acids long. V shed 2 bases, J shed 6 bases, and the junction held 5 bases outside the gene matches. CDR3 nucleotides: TGTGCCACCAGTGATTCTCCGGGACAGCATGGCTACACCTTC. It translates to CATSDSPGQHGYTF.

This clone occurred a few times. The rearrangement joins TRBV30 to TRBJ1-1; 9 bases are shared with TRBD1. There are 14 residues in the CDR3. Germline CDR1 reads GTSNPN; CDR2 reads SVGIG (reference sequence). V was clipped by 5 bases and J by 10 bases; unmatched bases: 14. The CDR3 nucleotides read TGTGCCTGGGGTTCGGGGACAGGGAGTGTGCGAGCTTTCTTT. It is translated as CAWGSGTGSVRAFF.

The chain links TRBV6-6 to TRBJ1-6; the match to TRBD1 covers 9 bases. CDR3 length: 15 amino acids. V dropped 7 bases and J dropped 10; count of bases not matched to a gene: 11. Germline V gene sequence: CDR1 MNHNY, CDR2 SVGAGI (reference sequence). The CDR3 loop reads CASMPRTGEKSPLHF. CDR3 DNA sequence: TGTGCCAGCATGCCCCGGACAGGGGAAAAATCACCCCTCCACTTT.

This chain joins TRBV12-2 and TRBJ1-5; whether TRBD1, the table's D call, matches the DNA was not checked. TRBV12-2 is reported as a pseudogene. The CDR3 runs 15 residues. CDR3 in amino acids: CASRSQGACNQPQHF. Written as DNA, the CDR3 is TGTGCAAGTCGCTCACAGGGGGCGTGCAATCAGCCCCAGCATTTT.

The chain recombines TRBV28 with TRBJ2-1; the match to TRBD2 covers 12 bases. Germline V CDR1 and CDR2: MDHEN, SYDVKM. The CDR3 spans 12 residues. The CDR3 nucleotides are TGTGCGACTAGCGGGAGAGACAATGAGCAGTTCTTC. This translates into CATSGRDNEQFF.

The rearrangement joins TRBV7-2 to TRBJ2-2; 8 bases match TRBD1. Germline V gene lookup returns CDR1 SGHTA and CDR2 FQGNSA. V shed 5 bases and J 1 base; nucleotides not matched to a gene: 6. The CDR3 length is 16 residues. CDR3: CASSLLGTGNTGELFF. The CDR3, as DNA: TGTGCCAGCAGCCTCCTCGGGACAGGGAACACCGGGGAGCTGTTTTTT.

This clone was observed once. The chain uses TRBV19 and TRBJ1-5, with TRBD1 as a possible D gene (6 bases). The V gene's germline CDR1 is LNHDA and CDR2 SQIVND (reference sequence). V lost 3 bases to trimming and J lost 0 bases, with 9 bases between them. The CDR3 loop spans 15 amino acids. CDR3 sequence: CASSMGGASNQPQHF. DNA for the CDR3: TGTGCCAGTAGTATGGGGGGGGCTAGCAATCAGCCCCAGCATTTT.

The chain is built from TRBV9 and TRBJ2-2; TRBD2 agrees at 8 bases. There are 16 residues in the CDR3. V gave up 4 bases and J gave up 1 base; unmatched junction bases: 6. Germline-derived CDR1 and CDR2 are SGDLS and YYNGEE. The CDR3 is CASSYLAGMNTGELFF. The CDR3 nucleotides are TGTGCCAGCAGCTACTTAGCGGGGATGAACACCGGGGAGCTGTTTTTT. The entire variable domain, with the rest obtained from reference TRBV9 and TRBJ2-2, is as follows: DSGVTQTPKHLITATGQRVTLRCSPRSGDLSVYWYQQSLDQGLQFLIQYYNGEERAKGNILERFSAQQFPDLHSELNLSSLELGDSALYFCASSYLAGMNTGELFFGEGSRLTVL.